The T cell receptor beta chain described here comes from a study of blood T cell repertoires in COVID-19. J gave up 0 bases and V 1 base, and 7 bases lay outside the gene matches. This CDR3 is 19 amino acids long. Germline CDR1 and CDR2: MNHNS and SASEGT. TCRdb's table, derived via immunoSEQ multiplex PCR, lists solely in-frame clones and lacks some. Of roughly 250,000 clones in the sample, approximately 84% were seen once. The chain links TRBV6-1 to TRBJ2-2, with 11 bases that match TRBD2. This clonotype was obtained from a man aged 50 to 59 with active or convalescent COVID-19. The sample comprised peripheral blood. CDR3 amino acids: CASSEGLAGGTSNTGELFF. CDR3 sequence (DNA): TGTGCCAGCAGTGAAGGTCTAGCGGGGGGAACATCGAACACCGGGGAGCTGTTTTTT.